This TCR beta chain was found in a study of OX40 agonist ivuxolimab in advanced cancers. Context from the whole study: Ivuxolimab was a fully human IgG2 agonistic monoclonal antibody targeting the costimulatory receptor OX40 (CD134). Intravenous ivuxolimab was administered to patients every 2 weeks at six dose levels: 0.01, 0.1, 0.3, 1.5, 3 and 10 mg/kg. Of the approximately 50 dose-escalation patients, hepatocellular carcinoma was present in roughly 19, melanoma in around 15, renal cell carcinoma in 9 and head and neck cancer in 9. In the dose-escalation cohort, approximately 82% of patients were male, and the mean age was approximately 64 years, with a range of about 23 to 80. Prior anti-PD-1, anti-PD-L1 or anti-CTLA-4 therapy was permitted, and checkpoint inhibitors had been received by about 36% of dose-escalation patients. Partial responses occurred in three dose-escalation patients: two with cutaneous melanoma and one with hepatocellular carcinoma. Peripheral TCRbeta sequencing aimed to test whether ivuxolimab altered TCR sequence diversity and caused clonal T-cell expansion. The paper describes the monotherapy dose-escalation part (N of about 57 patients) of the phase I trial of ivuxolimab.

For sequencing of the TCRbeta CDR3 region, genomic DNA was extracted from the sorted cells. The immunoSEQ Assay was used to sequence the TCRbeta CDR3 regions. As stored in TCRdb, this immuneACCESS dataset retains in-frame rearrangements with V and J assigned. A fraction of the clones does not appear; measured against another copy, unresolved V genes explain less than half of the discrepancy, and the remainder lacks a known reason. In this sample the table shows around 10,000 clones, over 70% of which occur a single time. About 16% of the sample is in the top ten clones. Here is what the overall study found, with its caveats: In the 0.1-3.0 mg/kg groups, partial responders had among the lowest normalized peripheral clonal expansion, particularly in CD8+ T cells. Low levels of normalized T-cell clonal expansion were also seen in some patients who did not respond. The antigen specificity of the peripheral T cells that underwent clonal expansion was not determined. At doses of 0.1 to 3.0 mg/kg, clonal expansion of both CD4+ and CD8+ T cells in blood was seen between baseline and week 6. On average, CD8+ T cells showed more expanded clones than CD4+ T cells after ivuxolimab.

V sheds 10 bases and J sheds 7 bases, leaving 7 bases between their ends. Per the germline V gene (reference sequence), MNHNY is the CDR1 and SVGAGI is the CDR2. Its CDR3 holds 10 amino acids, cysteine through phenylalanine. The only DNA kept is the CDR3, 30 bases in frame from the first base. A few counts support this clone. This receptor's antigen is unknown. No much larger clonotype is one base removed from it; base qualities were not supplied. Patients with a history of autoimmune disease or receiving systemic immunosuppression were excluded from the trial. Peripheral blood for TCR sequencing was drawn from every dose cohort at baseline, at cycle 4 day 1 and at cycle 7 day 1. The samples were drawn from a first-in-human, open-label, multicenter phase I dose-escalation trial of ivuxolimab. Adults with locally advanced or metastatic melanoma, renal cell, hepatocellular, or head and neck squamous cell carcinoma were enrolled in the trial. Before TCR sequencing, CD4+ and CD8+ T cells were separately sorted from peripheral blood.

The sample in question was CD4+ or CD8+ T cells sorted from blood, obtained in a trial of the OX40 agonist ivuxolimab. This receptor was identified in an adult with an advanced solid tumor such as melanoma, head and neck, liver or kidney cancer. The chain links TRBV6-6 with TRBJ2-2, with the D gene not clear enough to name. The DNA is TGTGCCATCTACAGCGGGGAGCTGTTTTTT. Its protein product is CAIYSGELFF.